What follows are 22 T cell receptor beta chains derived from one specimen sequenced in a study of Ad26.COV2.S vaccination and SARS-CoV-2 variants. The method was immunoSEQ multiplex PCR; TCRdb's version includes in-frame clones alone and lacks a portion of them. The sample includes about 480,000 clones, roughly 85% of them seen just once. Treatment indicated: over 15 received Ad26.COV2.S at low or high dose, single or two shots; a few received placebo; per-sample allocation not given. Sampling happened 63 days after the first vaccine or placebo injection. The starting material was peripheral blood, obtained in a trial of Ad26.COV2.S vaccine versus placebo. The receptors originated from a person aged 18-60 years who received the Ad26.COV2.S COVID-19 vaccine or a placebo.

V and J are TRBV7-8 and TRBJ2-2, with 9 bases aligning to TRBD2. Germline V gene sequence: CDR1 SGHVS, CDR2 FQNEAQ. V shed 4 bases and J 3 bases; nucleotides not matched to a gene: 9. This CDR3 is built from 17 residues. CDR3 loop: CASSSSVTSGYTGELFF. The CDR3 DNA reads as TGTGCCAGCAGCTCTTCCGTGACTAGCGGATACACCGGGGAGCTGTTTTTT.

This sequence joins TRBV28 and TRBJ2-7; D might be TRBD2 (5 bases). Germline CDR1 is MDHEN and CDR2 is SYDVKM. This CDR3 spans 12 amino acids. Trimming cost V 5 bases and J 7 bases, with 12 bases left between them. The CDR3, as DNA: TGTGCCAGCAGTCGGGGTACGGGGGAGCAGTACTTC. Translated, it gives CASSRGTGEQYF. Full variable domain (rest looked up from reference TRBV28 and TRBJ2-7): DVKVTQSSRYLVKRTGEKVFLECVQDMDHENMFWYRQDPGLGLRLIYFSYDVKMKEKGDIPEGYSVSREKKERFSLILESASTNQTSMYLCASSRGTGEQYFGPGTRLTVT.

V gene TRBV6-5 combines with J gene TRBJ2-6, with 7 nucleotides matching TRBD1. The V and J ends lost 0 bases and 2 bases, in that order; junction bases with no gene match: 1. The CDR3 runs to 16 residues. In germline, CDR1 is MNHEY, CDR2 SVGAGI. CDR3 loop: CASSYSQGAGANVLTF. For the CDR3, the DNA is TGTGCCAGCAGTTACTCCCAGGGGGCTGGGGCCAACGTCCTGACTTTC.

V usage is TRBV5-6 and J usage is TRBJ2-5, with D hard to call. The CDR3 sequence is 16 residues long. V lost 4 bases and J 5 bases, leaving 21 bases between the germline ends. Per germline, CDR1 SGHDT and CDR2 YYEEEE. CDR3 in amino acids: CASSLQPGSPRETQYF. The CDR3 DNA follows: TGTGCCAGCAGCCTTCAACCGGGCAGCCCTCGGGAGACCCAGTACTTC. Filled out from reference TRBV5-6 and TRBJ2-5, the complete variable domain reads DAGVTQSPTHLIKTRGQQVTLRCSPKSGHDTVSWYQQALGQGPQFIFQYYEEEERQRGNFPDRFSGHQFPNYSSELNVNALLLGDSALYLCASSLQPGSPRETQYFGPGTRLLVL.

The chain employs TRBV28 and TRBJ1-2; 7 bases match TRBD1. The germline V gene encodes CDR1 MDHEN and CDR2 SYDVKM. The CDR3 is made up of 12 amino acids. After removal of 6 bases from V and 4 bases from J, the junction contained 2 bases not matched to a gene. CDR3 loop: CASSGTVYGYTF. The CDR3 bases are TGTGCCAGCAGCGGGACAGTCTATGGCTACACCTTC.

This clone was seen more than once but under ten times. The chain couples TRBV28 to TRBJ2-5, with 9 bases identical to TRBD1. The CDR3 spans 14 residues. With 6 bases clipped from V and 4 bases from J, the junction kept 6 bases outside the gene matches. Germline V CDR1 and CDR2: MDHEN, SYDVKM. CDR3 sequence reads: CASSPRQGVETQYF. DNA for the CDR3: TGTGCCAGCAGCCCTCGACAGGGGGTAGAGACCCAGTACTTC.

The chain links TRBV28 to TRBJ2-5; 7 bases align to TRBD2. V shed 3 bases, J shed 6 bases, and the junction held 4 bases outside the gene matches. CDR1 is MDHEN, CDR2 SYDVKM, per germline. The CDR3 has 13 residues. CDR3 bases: TGTGCCAGCAGTTTCTCGCGGGAGAAGACCCAGTACTTC. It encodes CASSFSREKTQYF.

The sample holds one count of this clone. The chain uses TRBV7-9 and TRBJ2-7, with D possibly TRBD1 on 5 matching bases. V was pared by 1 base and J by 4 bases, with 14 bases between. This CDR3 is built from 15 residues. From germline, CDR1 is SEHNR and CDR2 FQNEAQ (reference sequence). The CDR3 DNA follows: TGTGCCAGCAGCTTAGTGGGTGGCAGGGTGTACGAGCAGTACTTC. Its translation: CASSLVGGRVYEQYF. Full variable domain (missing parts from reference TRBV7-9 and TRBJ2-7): DTGVSQNPRHKITKRGQNVTFRCDPISEHNRLYWYRQTLGQGPEFLTYFQNEAQLEKSRLLSDRFSAERPKGSFSTLEIQRTEQGDSAMYLCASSLVGGRVYEQYFGPGTRLTVT.

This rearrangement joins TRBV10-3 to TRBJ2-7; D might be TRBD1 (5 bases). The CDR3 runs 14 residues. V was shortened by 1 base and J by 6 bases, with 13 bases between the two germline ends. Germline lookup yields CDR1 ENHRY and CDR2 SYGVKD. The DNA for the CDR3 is TGTGCCATCAGTGAGTTCAGGGATACGTCCGAGCAGTACTTC. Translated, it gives CAISEFRDTSEQYF.

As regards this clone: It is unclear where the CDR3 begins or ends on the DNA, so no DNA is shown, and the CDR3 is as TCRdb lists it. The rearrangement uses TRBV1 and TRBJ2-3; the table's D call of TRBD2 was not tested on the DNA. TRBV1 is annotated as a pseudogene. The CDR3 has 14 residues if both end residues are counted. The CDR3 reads CTSSHIGVGSGNLF.

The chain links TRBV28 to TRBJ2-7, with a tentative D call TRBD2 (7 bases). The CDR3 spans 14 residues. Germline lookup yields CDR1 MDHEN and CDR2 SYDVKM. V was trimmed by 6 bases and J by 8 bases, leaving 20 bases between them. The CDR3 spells CASSSGGGEIKQYF. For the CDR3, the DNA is TGTGCCAGCAGCAGTGGGGGGGGCGAGATCAAGCAGTACTTC.

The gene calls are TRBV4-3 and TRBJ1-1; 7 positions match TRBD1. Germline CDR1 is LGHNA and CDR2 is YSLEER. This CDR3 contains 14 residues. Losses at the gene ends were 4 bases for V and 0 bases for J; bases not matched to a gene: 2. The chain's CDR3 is CASSPGQLNTEAFF. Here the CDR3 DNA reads TGCGCCAGCAGCCCGGGACAGTTGAACACTGAAGCTTTCTTT.

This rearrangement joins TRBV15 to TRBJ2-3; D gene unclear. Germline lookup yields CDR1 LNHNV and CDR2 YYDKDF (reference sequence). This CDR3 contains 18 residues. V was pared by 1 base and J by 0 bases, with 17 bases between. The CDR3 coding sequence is TGTGCCACCAGCAGAGGTGAGGCGAGCGCCCCTAGCACAGATACGCAGTATTTT. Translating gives CATSRGEASAPSTDTQYF.

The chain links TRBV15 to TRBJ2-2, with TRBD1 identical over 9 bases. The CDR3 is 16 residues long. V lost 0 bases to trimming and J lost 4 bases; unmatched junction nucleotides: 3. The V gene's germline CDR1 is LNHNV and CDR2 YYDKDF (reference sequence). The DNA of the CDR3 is TGTGCCACCAGCAGAGAGAGGACAGGGGTCACCGGGGAGCTGTTTTTT. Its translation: CATSRERTGVTGELFF.

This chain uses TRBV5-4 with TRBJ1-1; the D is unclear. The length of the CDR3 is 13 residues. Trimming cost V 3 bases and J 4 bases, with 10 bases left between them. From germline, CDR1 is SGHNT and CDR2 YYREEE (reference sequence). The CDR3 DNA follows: TGTGCCAGCAGCTCGCCTATCGGCACTGAAGCTTTCTTT. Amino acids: CASSSPIGTEAFF.

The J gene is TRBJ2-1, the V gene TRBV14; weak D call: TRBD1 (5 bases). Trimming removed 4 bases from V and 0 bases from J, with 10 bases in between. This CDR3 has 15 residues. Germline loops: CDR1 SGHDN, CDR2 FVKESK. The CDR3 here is CASSRQRRSYNEQFF. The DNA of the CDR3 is TGTGCCAGCAGCCGACAGCGTCGCTCCTACAATGAGCAGTTCTTC.

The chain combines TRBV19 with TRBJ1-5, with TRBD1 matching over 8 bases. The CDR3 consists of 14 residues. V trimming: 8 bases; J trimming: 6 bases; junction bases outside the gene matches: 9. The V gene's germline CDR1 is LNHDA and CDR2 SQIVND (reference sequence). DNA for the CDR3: TGTGCCAGTCAAACCGGGACAGGAGGTCAGCCCCAGCATTTT. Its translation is CASQTGTGGQPQHF. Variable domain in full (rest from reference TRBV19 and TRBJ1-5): DGGITQSPKYLFRKEGQNVTLSCEQNLNHDAMYWYRQDPGQGLRLIYYSQIVNDFQKGDIAEGYSVSREKKESFPLTVTSAQKNPTAFYLCASQTGTGGQPQHFGDGTRLSIL.

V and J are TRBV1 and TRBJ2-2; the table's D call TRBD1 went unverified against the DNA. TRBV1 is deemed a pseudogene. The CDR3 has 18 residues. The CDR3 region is CTSSRKPDHRGDSGELFF. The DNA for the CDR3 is TGCACCAGCAGCCGCAAGCCAGATCACAGGGGGGATTCCGGGGAGCTGTTTTTT.

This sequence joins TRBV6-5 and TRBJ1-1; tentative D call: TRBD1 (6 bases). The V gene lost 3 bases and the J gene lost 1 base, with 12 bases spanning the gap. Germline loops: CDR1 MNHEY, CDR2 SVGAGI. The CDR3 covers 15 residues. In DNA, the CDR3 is TGTGCCAGCAGTTATTGGGGAGGGGGGAACACTGAAGCTTTCTTT. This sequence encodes CASSYWGGGNTEAFF.

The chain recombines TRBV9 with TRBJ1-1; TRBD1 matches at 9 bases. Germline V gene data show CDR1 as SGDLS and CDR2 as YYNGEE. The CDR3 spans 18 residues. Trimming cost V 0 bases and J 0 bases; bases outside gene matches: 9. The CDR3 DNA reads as TGTGCCAGCAGCGTAGGAGGGGGGACAGGGCTCATGAACACTGAAGCTTTCTTT. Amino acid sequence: CASSVGGGTGLMNTEAFF. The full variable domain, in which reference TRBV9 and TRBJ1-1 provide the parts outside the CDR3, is DSGVTQTPKHLITATGQRVTLRCSPRSGDLSVYWYQQSLDQGLQFLIQYYNGEERAKGNILERFSAQQFPDLHSELNLSSLELGDSALYFCASSVGGGTGLMNTEAFFGQGTRLTVV.

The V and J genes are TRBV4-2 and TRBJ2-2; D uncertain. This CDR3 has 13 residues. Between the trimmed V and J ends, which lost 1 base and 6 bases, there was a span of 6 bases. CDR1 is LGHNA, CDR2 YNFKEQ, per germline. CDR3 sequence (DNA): TGTGCCAGCAGCCAAGGGAAGGCCGGGGAGCTGTTTTTT. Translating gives CASSQGKAGELFF.

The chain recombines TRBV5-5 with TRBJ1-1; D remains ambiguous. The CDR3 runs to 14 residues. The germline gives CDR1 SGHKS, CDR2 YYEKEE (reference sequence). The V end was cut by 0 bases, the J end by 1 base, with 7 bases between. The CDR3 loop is CASSLAPGNTEAFF. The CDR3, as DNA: TGTGCCAGCAGCTTGGCCCCAGGGAACACTGAAGCTTTCTTT.